This is a list of T cell receptor beta chains from one sample in a study of T cell responses to AZD1222 COVID-19 vaccine. The repertoire was sequenced with immunoSEQ multiplex PCR; TCRdb's copy has only in-frame clones and lacks some. The sample holds 150,000 to 200,000 clones; about 90% are singletons and the top ten take less than 3%. The sample consisted of peripheral blood, taken on day 0 of MenACWY control vaccination. These receptors originate from an adult in good health. CDR3s include the opening cysteine and the closing phenylalanine or tryptophan. A D gene is named only where the DNA matches it firmly. A row's size may be missing; if present it is once, few, many or a size class.

TRBJ1-1,.,TRBD1,TRBV7-9,CASSLPLTGQGFNTEAFF,TGTGCCAGCAGCTTACCCCTCACGGGACAGGGATTTAACACTGAAGCTTTCTTT
TRBJ1-1,.,.,TRBV6-5,CASSYGTNTEAFF,TGTGCCAGCAGTTACGGGACGAACACTGAAGCTTTCTTT
TRBJ2-2,.,TRBD1,TRBV7-9,CASSFRTGHTGELFF,TGTGCCAGCAGCTTCCGGACAGGGCACACCGGGGAGCTGTTTTTT
TRBJ1-3,.,TRBD1,TRBV5-1,CASSEGQGGGNTIYF,TGCGCCAGCAGCGAGGGACAGGGCGGGGGAAACACCATATATTTT
TRBJ1-1,.,.,TRBV4-3,CASSQEGGRTEAFF,TGCGCCAGCAGCCAAGAAGGCGGGAGGACTGAAGCTTTCTTT
TRBJ1-4,.,.,TRBV7-9,CASSIDSEKLFF,TGTGCCAGCAGCATAGACAGCGAAAAACTGTTTTTT
TRBJ1-4,.,.,TRBV4-1,CASRQPVARRATNEKLFF,TGCGCCAGCAGACAACCAGTCGCCAGGCGTGCAACTAATGAAAAACTGTTTTTT
TRBJ2-3,.,.,TRBV29-1,CSVLNTDTQYF,TGCAGCGTTCTCAACACAGATACGCAGTATTTT
TRBJ2-6,few,.,TRBV5-6,CASSFWGTGANVLTF,TGTGCCAGCAGCTTTTGGGGAACTGGGGCCAACGTCCTGACTTTC
TRBJ2-5,.,.,TRBV6-1,CASSEGPAETQYF,TGTGCCAGCAGTGAAGGCCCAGCCGAGACCCAGTACTTC
TRBJ1-5,once,TRBD1,TRBV28,CASRVTGGNQPQHF,TGTGCCAGCAGGGTGACAGGGGGCAATCAGCCCCAGCATTTT
TRBJ1-4,.,.,TRBV28,CASSLIQGGEKLFF,TGTGCCAGCAGTTTAATTCAGGGCGGTGAAAAACTGTTTTTT
TRBJ1-1,.,.,TRBV6-4,CASSLDANTEAFF,TGTGCCAGCAGTTTGGACGCGAACACTGAAGCTTTCTTT
TRBJ2-1,.,.,TRBV7-9,CASSLPPRLSSYNEQFF,TGTGCCAGCAGCCTACCTCCCCGGCTAAGCTCCTACAATGAGCAGTTCTTC
TRBJ1-1,.,.,TRBV18,CASSLLETHTEAFF,TGTGCCAGCTCCCTCTTGGAGACTCACACTGAAGCTTTCTTT
TRBJ1-2,.,.,TRBV5-1,CASRPVPGGLDGYTF,TGCGCCAGCAGACCCGTCCCGGGGGGGTTGGACGGCTACACCTTC
TRBJ2-6,.,.,TRBV27,CASSLFGRAGANVLTF,TGTGCCAGCAGTTTATTTGGCAGGGCTGGGGCCAACGTCCTGACTTTC
TRBJ1-4,.,.,TRBV7-8,CASSLIGRQKLFF,TGTGCCAGCAGCTTAATAGGTCGGCAAAAACTGTTTTTT
TRBJ2-7,.,.,TRBV14,CASSQEIILGPLITEQYF,TGTGCCAGCAGCCAAGAAATAATCTTGGGACCATTAATCACGGAGCAGTACTTC
TRBJ2-1,.,.,TRBV6-1,CASSELGGGEQFF,TGTGCCAGCAGTGAATTAGGGGGTGGGGAGCAGTTCTTC
TRBJ2-7,.,TRBD1,TRBV5-4,CASSTGQGEQYF,TGTGCCAGCAGCACCGGACAGGGCGAGCAGTACTTC
TRBJ2-2,.,.,TRBV5-6,CASSLAGELFF,TGTGCCAGCAGCTTGGCCGGGGAGCTGTTTTTT
TRBJ2-7,.,TRBD2,TRBV28,CASRPTSGGSYEQYF,TGTGCCAGCAGGCCGACTAGCGGGGGGAGCTACGAGCAGTACTTC
TRBJ1-4,.,.,TRBV12-5,CASGLVCFFGGTNEKLFF,TGTGCTAGTGGTTTGGTCTGCTTCTTCGGGGGAACTAATGAAAAACTGTTTTTT